What follows describes a single T cell receptor beta chain. The sample comes from a study of blood T cell repertoires in COVID-19. Study as a whole: PBMCs, B-cell-depleted T cells, or T cells provided the cDNA or gDNA that made up the material.

In the source study's methods: Nucleated cell number was recorded as an estimate derived from reference gene primer amplification. Sequenced by immunoSEQ multiplex PCR; TCRdb stores in-frame clones only, minus some. That table supplies the V and J calls and clone size; D and trimming were determined from the DNA. Of about 110,000 clones listed, roughly 79% were seen once; the top ten hold around 10%. This CDR3 spans 12 amino acids. V shed 10 bases, J shed 7 bases, and the junction held 5 bases outside the gene matches. CDR1 is ENHRY, CDR2 SYGVKD, per germline. The sequenced sample consisted of peripheral blood. This TCR was sampled from a woman between 65 and 79 years old with acute or convalescent COVID-19. The chain employs TRBV10-3 and TRBJ2-1; 9 positions agree with TRBD2. The chain's CDR3 is CATRTSENEQFF. The CDR3 DNA sequence: TGTGCCACTCGGACTAGCGAGAATGAGCAGTTCTTC.